The present entry profiles one TCR beta chain with its context. In its sample, this clonotype was seen many times. Its antigen remains unidentified. No much larger clone exists at a distance of one base, and base qualities are not known. From the germline V gene, CDR1 is SNHLY and CDR2 is FYNNEI. V was cut back by 4 bases and J by 0 bases, leaving a gap of 16 bases between them. The cysteine opens and the phenylalanine closes a CDR3 of 16 amino acids. Kept here is only the CDR3 DNA, which spans 48 bases and is read in frame from base 1. The TCR beta CDR3 regions were amplified from RNA transcripts. A first-round RT-PCR of the TCR CDR3 used the HTBI primer set with the Qiagen OneStep RT-PCR kit. The libraries were constructed in a second round of multiplex PCR and then size-selected and purified. Paired-end sequencing of the libraries was performed with 100 bp reads on an Illumina HiSeq2000. Concerning the study's data processing: Raw data were processed with SOAPnuke, discarding reads with adapters, uncalled bases, mean Phred below 15, or no exact constant-primer or identifier match. COPE v1.2.5 was used to merge high-quality paired reads, and clonotypes were defined as unique nucleotide sequences. Clonotypes were aligned to IMGT TRBV, TRBD and TRBJ reference segments using MiTCR v1.1. Analysis was restricted to V-J combinations with a frequency above 0.0001, which covered roughly 99% of repertoires. A TCS score was defined as the ratio between F50 (clonal expansion) and ExV (chaos), using BLOSUM62-based TCRdist between CDR3 peptides within each V-J. Welch's t-statistics and random forest reduced 514 V-J features to 10 to 15, which were used in a naive Bayes classifier (R e1071). TCRdb trimmed public reads at Q25 via fastp, called clones via MiXCR and kept in-frame beta chains. When rows share a CDR3 protein, they turn into one entry using the most common DNA and genes. TCRdb, not the authors, supplied the V and J calls. For this sample there are more than 500,000 distinct CDR3 sequences; approximately 16% appear just once. The ten biggest clones cover about 29% of the sample.

This sample stems from a study of T cells in Graves' hyperthyroidism and ophthalmopathy (dated by TCRdb to between 2018 and 2021). In the study overall: Peripheral blood was sampled at the time of initial diagnosis, prior to any treatment. Thyroid tissue and blood T-cell repertoires from several Graves' hyperthyroidism patients were also compared in the study. To identify TCR V-J signatures that set the groups apart, the researchers used a discovery cohort of 100 patients, made up of around 42 with Graves' ophthalmopathy and 57 with stable Graves' hyperthyroidism. The paper reports TCR Vbeta CDR3 sequencing of over 130 peripheral blood samples: around 45 ophthalmopathy, about 75 hyperthyroidism and around 17 progressor patients. After blood sampling, hyperthyroidism patients were treated with methimazole at a starting dose of 30 mg daily, and ophthalmopathy patients were treated with high-dose intravenous methylprednisolone. The approximately 100 discovery patients were divided at random into training and test sets in a 7:3 ratio. Whether ophthalmopathy could be predicted prospectively was tested in an independent validation cohort made up of 18 to 20 hyperthyroidism patients plus 17 patients who later progressed to ophthalmopathy. The study at large found these results: In cross-validation, a model built on a 13 V-J signature told ophthalmopathy apart from stable hyperthyroidism with 85% to 90% sensitivity and about 81% specificity, and in testing the same model reached 80%/75%. In validation, the model predicted progression to ophthalmopathy a median of around 6.5 months before onset, with roughly 70% sensitivity and roughly 73% specificity. Most expanded thyroid clonotypes (frequency above 0.001) were also detected in blood, suggesting blood repertoires may reflect thyroid immune responses. Sample size was not statistically predetermined, and blinding of investigators to group allocation was not performed.

Ophthalmopathy patients had moderately to severely active disease, Clinical Activity Score of at least 3, NOSPECS grade of at least 4, and duration under 3 months. Any patient with an uncontrolled infection, another autoimmune disease, pregnancy or lactation was excluded. Diagnoses were based on clinical symptoms, serum thyroxine and TRAb, thyroid ultrasound and orbital computed tomography. PBMCs were isolated from about 9.2 ml of fresh peripheral blood by Ficoll-Paque density gradient centrifugation. Trizol reagent was used to extract total RNA, and RNA quality was then checked on an Agilent 2100 Bioanalyzer.

The V and J segments used are TRBV2 and TRBJ2-7; the D match is possibly TRBD1 or TRBD2, with 5 bases aligned in each. The sequence was collected from a woman in her 30s with Graves' ophthalmopathy. The sample comprised blood. The DNA reads as follows: TGTGCCAGCAGTGCCTCTTCGGGGCAGTACTCCTACGAGCAGTACTTC. The resulting protein is CASSASSGQYSYEQYF.